This paragraph covers one T cell receptor (beta chain) sequence. Its antigen is still unknown. These data originate in a study of shared clonotypes between healthy human individuals. General study results and limits: Few donors limited the genetic and exposure-history diversity represented. Several donors held about 5% of naive CD4 clonotypes in common. Inspection by rarefaction showed sorted-subset sequencing to be incomplete despite large depth.

J lost 0 bases, V lost 5 bases, and 8 bases had no gene match. Germline CDR1 reads MDHEN; CDR2 reads SYDVKM. The CDR3 consists of 16 residues. Assay: immunoSEQ multiplex PCR; the TCRdb copy retains only in-frame clones and omits some. This table has 550,000 to 800,000 clones, about 92% appearing once. Sequences were obtained from memory CD8+ T cells from PBMCs. Documented subset: CD45RO+ cells pooled with CCR7-negative TemRA cells. This chain uses TRBV28 with TRBJ2-7; 9 nucleotides line up with TRBD2. The clonotype was recovered from a man aged 18 to 29 in good health. Some clones in this sample may be carry-over from other donors' samples. DNA of the CDR3: TGTGCCAGCAGTGCCCTTGGACTAGCGCACTCCTACGAGCAGTACTTC. Translated, it gives CASSALGLAHSYEQYF.